This TCR beta chain was profiled in a study of T cells in Graves' hyperthyroidism and ophthalmopathy. Study-wide results and limits: Median prediction lead before ophthalmopathy onset was 6.5 months with the model.

Regions amplified from RNA transcripts were the TCR beta CDR3 regions. Initially, a first-round RT-PCR of the TCR CDR3 employed the HTBI primer set. TCRdb processed the multiplex PCR reads anew with MiXCR; each CDR3 protein has one entry. The data contain about 270,000 distinct CDR3 sequences, 20% to 25% of them singletons. This clonotype was seen repeatedly, ten times or more. Its antigen is not known. Germline V gene lookup returns CDR1 GTSNPN and CDR2 SVGIG (reference sequence). J lost 5 bases, V lost 3 bases, and 7 bases had no gene match. The CDR3 runs 14 residues. This sequence originates from a man aged 25 to 40 with Graves' ophthalmopathy. Sequences were obtained from blood. The gene calls are TRBV30 and TRBJ1-1; 9 nucleotides agree with TRBD1. CDR3 sequence (DNA): TGTGCCTGGAGGGACACAGGGGGCATGACTGAAGCTTTCTTT. As protein: CAWRDTGGMTEAFF. Drawing the rest from reference TRBV30 and TRBJ1-1, the complete variable domain is SQTIHQWPATLVQPVGSPLSLECTVEGTSNPNLYWYRQAAGRGLQLLFYSVGIGQISSEVPQNLSASRPQDRQFILSSKKLLLSDSGFYLCAWRDTGGMTEAFFGQGTRLTVV.